This T cell receptor (beta chain) was sequenced for a study of blood T cell repertoires in COVID-19. Measured with immunoSEQ multiplex PCR; TCRdb has only the in-frame clones, and not every one. The repertoire includes more than 300,000 clones, approximately 89% of them detected once, and around 3.5% sits in the top ten. The CDR3 consists of 13 residues. V was pared by 2 bases and J by 4 bases, with 9 bases between. Germline lookup yields CDR1 SGHRS and CDR2 YFSETQ. Sequences were obtained from peripheral blood. The genes are TRBV5-1 and TRBJ1-2; D remains unclear. The TCR sequence derives from a woman aged 18-35 years who had recovered from COVID-19. This CDR3 reads CASSLLQSYGYTF. CDR3 coding DNA: TGCGCCAGCAGCTTATTACAGTCCTATGGCTACACCTTC.